Shown below are 17 T cell receptor beta chains from a single sample sequenced in a study of cytomegalovirus exposure and HLA in healthy donors. PCR employed 60 Vbeta and 13 Jbeta primers. TCRdb's table, derived via immunoSEQ multiplex PCR, lists solely in-frame clones and lacks some. This table holds over 75,000 clones, 60% to 65% found once. Material: PBMCs. These receptor sequences come from a human donor in good health.

The V gene is TRBV5-4, the J gene TRBJ1-1; maybe TRBD1 (6 bases). The CDR3 covers 15 residues. Trimming stripped 3 bases from V and 2 bases from J, with 14 bases between. Germline loops: CDR1 SGHNT, CDR2 YYREEE (reference sequence). As DNA, the CDR3 is TGTGCCAGCAGCTCCCAGGGGATGGTCAACACTGAAGCTTTCTTT. Its protein product is CASSSQGMVNTEAFF. Looking up the rest from reference TRBV5-4 and TRBJ1-1 gives the full variable domain: ETGVTQSPTHLIKTRGQQVTLRCSSQSGHNTVSWYQQALGQGPQFIFQYYREEENGRGNFPPRFSGLQFPNYSSELNVNALELDDSALYLCASSSQGMVNTEAFFGQGTRLTVV.

This clone has a handful of counts. The junction and the germline gene differ at one end; a read error may be behind it. The chain is built from TRBV11-2 and TRBJ1-1, with 8 bases fitting TRBD1. CDR1 is SGHAT, CDR2 FQNNGV, per germline. The CDR3 is 11 residues long. CDR3 bases: TGTGCCAGCAGCTTGTTCCAGGGGGCTATCTTT. The encoded protein is CASSLFQGAIF.

This sequence joins TRBV7-2 and TRBJ1-2; 11 bases fit TRBD1. The germline CDR1 and CDR2 sequences are SGHTA and FQGNSA. This CDR3 spans 15 amino acids. V lost 3 bases, J lost 8 bases, and 8 bases stayed unmatched. In nucleotides, the CDR3 is TGTGCCAGCAGCTTGGGGGGACAGGGGGGTTGGGGCTACACCTTC. Translated, it gives CASSLGGQGGWGYTF.

The chain has TRBV6-6 and TRBJ1-4, with D possibly being TRBD1 (5 bases). Germline CDR1 reads MNHNY; CDR2 reads SVGAGI (reference sequence). V lost 0 bases and J 7 bases, leaving 12 bases between the germline ends. The CDR3 has 15 residues. CDR3 DNA sequence: TGTGCCAGCAGTTACTCGAAGGGGTGGGGTGAAAAACTGTTTTTT. Translation: CASSYSKGWGEKLFF.

The chain links TRBV6-5 to TRBJ2-7; tentatively, D is TRBD2 (5 bases). Germline lookup yields CDR1 MNHEY and CDR2 SVGAGI. CDR3 length: 14 residues. Trimming shortened V by 5 bases and J by 0 bases, and 11 bases separated the two germline ends. The CDR3 protein is CASSRGRSSYEQYF. For the CDR3, the DNA is TGTGCCAGCAGTCGGGGTAGGAGCTCCTACGAGCAGTACTTC.

This clone showed up just a few times. This chain uses TRBV11-3 with TRBJ1-6; a weak D match, TRBD1 (5 bases). Germline V gene sequence: CDR1 SGHNT, CDR2 YENEEA. V lost 5 bases and J lost 9, with 8 bases in between. This CDR3 has 12 amino acids. CDR3 bases: TGTGCCAGCAGCCCCCAGGGTTCACCCCTCCACTTT. Its translation is CASSPQGSPLHF.

This sequence joins TRBV2 and TRBJ2-1; 10 bases align to TRBD2. V was pared by 6 bases and J by 3 bases, with 5 bases of the junction left unmatched. From germline, CDR1 is SNHLY and CDR2 FYNNEI. The CDR3 is 15 amino acids. CDR3: CASRSLAGDYNEQFF. The CDR3 DNA follows: TGTGCCAGCAGGAGTCTAGCGGGGGACTACAATGAGCAGTTCTTC.

The rearrangement uses TRBV7-9 and TRBJ1-1, with unresolved D. Germline lookup yields CDR1 SEHNR and CDR2 FQNEAQ (reference sequence). This CDR3 has 14 amino acids. The ends were cut back, 1 base at V and 6 bases at J, with 12 bases in the middle. The CDR3 is CASSLDSSSSEAFF. Here the CDR3 DNA reads TGTGCCAGCAGCTTAGATTCATCAAGCTCTGAAGCTTTCTTT.

This clone was counted between two and nine times. The J gene is TRBJ2-2, the V gene TRBV19; D remains unclear. In germline, CDR1 is LNHDA, CDR2 SQIVND (reference sequence). Trimming left V 6 bases short and J 1 base short, with 6 bases between. The CDR3 consists of 13 residues. CDR3 loop: CASRNRNTGELFF. For the CDR3, the DNA is TGTGCCAGTAGGAACAGGAACACCGGGGAGCTGTTTTTT. The full variable domain, with the rest looked up from reference TRBV19 and TRBJ2-2, is DGGITQSPKYLFRKEGQNVTLSCEQNLNHDAMYWYRQDPGQGLRLIYYSQIVNDFQKGDIAEGYSVSREKKESFPLTVTSAQKNPTAFYLCASRNRNTGELFFGEGSRLTVL.

CDR3 protein: CASSLGQNTEAFF. The CDR3 coding sequence is TGTGCCAGCAGCTTAGGACAGAACACTGAAGCTTTCTTT. The rearrangement links TRBV7-6 to TRBJ1-1, with D uncertain. This CDR3 contains 13 residues. Trimming pared 1 base from V and 1 base from J, leaving 4 bases between. Germline loops: CDR1 SGHVS, CDR2 FNYEAQ. The full variable domain, in which reference TRBV7-6 and TRBJ1-1 provide the parts outside the CDR3, is GAGVSQSPRYKVTKRGQDVALRCDPISGHVSLYWYRQALGQGPEFLTYFNYEAQQDKSGLPNDRFSAERPEGSISTLTIQRTEQRDSAMYRCASSLGQNTEAFFGQGTRLTVV.

The chain joins TRBV7-3 to TRBJ2-1; tentatively, D is TRBD1 (6 bases). The germline V and J ends were trimmed by 0 bases and 4 bases, with 10 bases remaining between them. The CDR3 contains 15 residues. In germline, CDR1 is SGHTA, CDR2 FQGTGA. The CDR3 nucleotides read TGTGCCAGCAGCTTAACGACAGGCAGGTACAATGAGCAGTTCTTC. This encodes CASSLTTGRYNEQFF.

This chain links TRBV7-6 with TRBJ2-7; TRBD1 matches 8 bases. Trimming cost V 5 bases and J 3 bases; bases outside gene matches: 9. CDR3 size: 15 residues. From germline, CDR1 is SGHVS and CDR2 FNYEAQ. DNA of the CDR3: TGTGCCAGCAGCACGGCGCGGGACAGGAACTACGAGCAGTACTTC. This sequence encodes CASSTARDRNYEQYF.

CDR3 in amino acids: CASSHTTVSEQYF. The DNA for the CDR3 is TGTGCCAGCAGCCACACAACAGTTTCCGAGCAGTACTTC. The V call is TRBV14, the J call TRBJ2-7; no definite D call. Looked up from germline, CDR1 is SGHDN and CDR2 is FVKESK. Trimming cost V 3 bases and J 6 bases, with 12 bases left between them. The CDR3 runs to 13 residues.

The V gene is TRBV5-1, the J gene TRBJ1-4, with TRBD1 matching 9 bases. Germline-derived CDR1 and CDR2 are SGHRS and YFSETQ. The CDR3 length is 16 residues. With V trimmed by 4 bases and J by 2 bases, 6 bases remained unmatched. The CDR3 sequence is CASSRRQGGTNEKLFF. CDR3 bases: TGCGCCAGCAGCAGGAGACAGGGGGGCACTAATGAAAAACTGTTTTTT.

The chain is built from TRBV6-5 and TRBJ2-5, with D possibly being TRBD1 (6 bases). V lost 7 bases to trimming and J lost 4 bases, with 13 bases between them. CDR1 MNHEY and CDR2 SVGAGI come from the germline V gene. This CDR3 spans 13 amino acids. CDR3 residues: CASTPGAVETQYF. CDR3 in DNA: TGTGCCAGCACCCCAGGGGCGGTAGAGACCCAGTACTTC.

This clone has a single count. The V and J genes are TRBV25-1 and TRBJ1-5; tentatively, D is TRBD1 (6 bases). Germline V gives CDR1 MGHDK, CDR2 SYGVNS. With 2 bases removed from V and 3 bases from J, the gap between germline ends came to 8 bases. The CDR3 length is 14 residues. Here the CDR3 reads CASSETGPNQPQHF. CDR3 in DNA: TGTGCCAGCAGTGAAACAGGGCCCAATCAGCCCCAGCATTTT.

This chain links TRBV25-1 with TRBJ2-5; 8 bases line up with TRBD1. The CDR3 is 14 residues long. Germline CDR1 reads MGHDK; CDR2 reads SYGVNS. V lost 4 bases to trimming and J lost 8 bases; unmatched junction nucleotides: 9. The CDR3 loop reads CASSAEDRARTQYF. CDR3 sequence (DNA): TGTGCCAGCAGTGCCGAGGACAGGGCGCGAACCCAGTACTTC.